A selection of T cell receptor beta chains follows, all from one sample in a study of control samples from healthy donors and cancer patients. Clones were sequenced by immunoSEQ multiplex PCR, and TCRdb holds only the in-frame ones, with some missing. The sample contains about 120,000 clones, about 94% of which appear only once. Sequencing was done on a sample of blood. The receptors originated from a man aged 25-40 years in good health. CDR3s include the opening cysteine and the closing phenylalanine or tryptophan. Each record gives: clone size, D gene, V gene, J gene, CDR3 DNA, CDR3 protein. D genes are given only for firm matches. The listing skips clone size in some rows; elsewhere it reads once, few, many or a size class.

abundance: .; d_gene: .; v_gene: TRBV5-1; j_gene: TRBJ2-1; CDR3nt: TGCGCCAGCAGCGTGGGACAAAATGAGCAGTTCTTC; CDR3aa: CASSVGQNEQFF
abundance: few; d_gene: .; v_gene: TRBV4-2; j_gene: TRBJ1-6; CDR3nt: TGTGCCAGCAGCCAAGATAACAACCCCCTCCACTTT; CDR3aa: CASSQDNNPLHF
abundance: .; d_gene: TRBD2; v_gene: TRBV7-9; j_gene: TRBJ2-1; CDR3nt: TGTGCCAGCAGCTTAGGTCAGCGGGGGGTGATTAATGAGCAGTTCTTC; CDR3aa: CASSLGQRGVINEQFF
abundance: .; d_gene: .; v_gene: TRBV4-2; j_gene: TRBJ1-5; CDR3nt: TGTGCCAGCAGCCAAGATGGGGAAGGGGGACAGCCCCAGCATTTT; CDR3aa: CASSQDGEGGQPQHF
abundance: .; d_gene: .; v_gene: TRBV12-3/TRBV12-4; j_gene: TRBJ2-3; CDR3nt: TGTGCCAGCAGTTTCCGGGCTGAGGATACGCAGTATTTT; CDR3aa: CASSFRAEDTQYF
abundance: .; d_gene: TRBD2; v_gene: TRBV4-1; j_gene: TRBJ2-7; CDR3nt: TGCGCCAGCAGCCAAGAGGGACTAGCGGGGGTCTCCTACGAGCAGTACTTC; CDR3aa: CASSQEGLAGVSYEQYF
abundance: .; d_gene: TRBD1; v_gene: TRBV14; j_gene: TRBJ1-6; CDR3nt: TGTGCCAGCAGCGGAGGGACAGGGGTCTATAATTCACCCCTCCACTTT; CDR3aa: CASSGGTGVYNSPLHF
abundance: .; d_gene: .; v_gene: TRBV6-1; j_gene: TRBJ1-2; CDR3nt: TGTGCCAGCAGTGAAGCCCGGGGGGCATATGGCTACACCTTC; CDR3aa: CASSEARGAYGYTF
abundance: once; d_gene: .; v_gene: TRBV10-3; j_gene: TRBJ1-5; CDR3nt: TGTGCCATCAGTCCGGGGGGTAATAGCAATCAGCCCCAGCATTTT; CDR3aa: CAISPGGNSNQPQHF
abundance: .; d_gene: .; v_gene: TRBV7-9; j_gene: TRBJ1-5; CDR3nt: TGTGCCAGCAGCTCGGGAGATAAGCCCCAGCATTTT; CDR3aa: CASSSGDKPQHF
abundance: once; d_gene: .; v_gene: TRBV28; j_gene: TRBJ2-5; CDR3nt: TGTGCCAGCCGCGAGGGGAGAGAGACCCAGTACTTC; CDR3aa: CASREGRETQYF
abundance: .; d_gene: TRBD1; v_gene: TRBV7-9; j_gene: TRBJ1-1; CDR3nt: TGTGCCAGCAGCCATGACAGGGCCACTGAAGCTTTCTTT; CDR3aa: CASSHDRATEAFF
abundance: .; d_gene: .; v_gene: TRBV7-2; j_gene: TRBJ2-5; CDR3nt: TGTGCCAGCAGTTATACCGGGACCGTCCCGGGGGAGACCCAGTACTTC; CDR3aa: CASSYTGTVPGETQYF
abundance: .; d_gene: TRBD1; v_gene: TRBV19; j_gene: TRBJ1-4; CDR3nt: TGTGCCAGCTCAAACAGGGGTCCCAATGAAAAACTGTTTTTT; CDR3aa: CASSNRGPNEKLFF
abundance: once; d_gene: .; v_gene: TRBV5-1; j_gene: TRBJ2-1; CDR3nt: TGCGCCAGCAGCTTGTTAGCGGAGTTCTACAATGAGCAGTTCTTC; CDR3aa: CASSLLAEFYNEQFF
abundance: .; d_gene: TRBD1; v_gene: TRBV3-1/TRBV3-2; j_gene: TRBJ1-1; CDR3nt: TGTGCCAGCAGCCCGGACAGGGGCGATCTCGGCACTGAAGCTTTCTTT; CDR3aa: CASSPDRGDLGTEAFF
abundance: .; d_gene: TRBD1; v_gene: TRBV27; j_gene: TRBJ1-2; CDR3nt: TGTGCCAGCAGTGATGGGACAGGGGTGGTGGCGCATGGCTACACCTTC; CDR3aa: CASSDGTGVVAHGYTF
abundance: .; d_gene: .; v_gene: TRBV5-1; j_gene: TRBJ1-2; CDR3nt: TGCGCCAGCAGCTTGGAAGGGTATACTAACTATGGCTACACCTTC; CDR3aa: CASSLEGYTNYGYTF
abundance: .; d_gene: .; v_gene: TRBV6-2/TRBV6-3; j_gene: TRBJ2-5; CDR3nt: TGTGCCAGCCGCCGGGACTACCAAGAGACCCAGTACTTC; CDR3aa: CASRRDYQETQYF
abundance: .; d_gene: .; v_gene: TRBV18; j_gene: TRBJ1-1; CDR3nt: TGTGCCAGCTCACCTGGACCAACTGGCAGCGAAGCTTTCTTT; CDR3aa: CASSPGPTGSEAFF
abundance: .; d_gene: .; v_gene: TRBV12-3/TRBV12-4; j_gene: TRBJ1-6; CDR3nt: TGTGCCAGCAGTGCCTCGTGGGATTCACCCCTCCACTTT; CDR3aa: CASSASWDSPLHF
abundance: .; d_gene: TRBD1; v_gene: TRBV7-9; j_gene: TRBJ1-4; CDR3nt: TGTGCCAGCAGCTTAGGCTTCGACAGGGGGCAGGATGAAAAACTGTTTTTT; CDR3aa: CASSLGFDRGQDEKLFF
abundance: .; d_gene: .; v_gene: TRBV5-5; j_gene: TRBJ2-3; CDR3nt: TGTGCCAGCAGCTTGGGAGGGGCCACAGATACGCAGTATTTT; CDR3aa: CASSLGGATDTQYF
abundance: .; d_gene: TRBD2; v_gene: TRBV19; j_gene: TRBJ2-7; CDR3nt: TGTGCCAGTAGTATCCTAGCGGGGGGAGCCTACGAGCAGTACTTC; CDR3aa: CASSILAGGAYEQYF
abundance: .; d_gene: .; v_gene: TRBV19; j_gene: TRBJ2-7; CDR3nt: TGTGCCAGTACCGCACGGTCTCCCCCCTACGAGCAGTACTTC; CDR3aa: CASTARSPPYEQYF